This entry is about one TCR beta chain. These data belong to a study of blood T cell repertoires in COVID-19. Study summary: The study drew acute and convalescent COVID-19 samples from the United States, Italy and Spain. Nucleic acid was either cDNA or gDNA, and it came from T cells, B-cell-depleted T cells, or PBMCs.

Trimming cost V 9 bases and J 0 bases; bases outside gene matches: 9. This CDR3 has 15 amino acids. Germline assignment: CDR1 SGHTA and CDR2 FQGNSA. Original data processing: Amplified reference gene primers provided the basis for estimating nucleated cell counts. The repertoire was sequenced with immunoSEQ multiplex PCR; TCRdb's copy has only in-frame clones and lacks some. V and J calls and clone size are given by that table; D and trimming were obtained from the DNA. The sample gives roughly 140,000 clones, roughly 71% of which show up once; roughly 3.7% is in the top ten. The origin of this receptor is a woman at least 80 years old with acute or convalescent COVID-19. V usage is TRBV7-2 and J usage is TRBJ2-3; 7 bases fit TRBD1. The source material was peripheral blood. This CDR3 reads CASTRQGTSTDTQYF. In DNA form, the CDR3 reads TGTGCCAGTACAAGACAGGGAACTAGCACAGATACGCAGTATTTT.